This TCR beta chain appears in the sequencing data of a study of blood T cell repertoires in COVID-19. Study summary: Nucleic acid was either cDNA or gDNA, and it came from T cells, B-cell-depleted T cells, or PBMCs.

The ends lost 1 base at V and 2 bases at J; junction bases unmatched: 2. CDR1 is LGHDT and CDR2 is YNNKEL in the germline V gene (reference sequence). The length of the CDR3 is 15 residues. Per the study methods: The authors estimated nucleated cell counts from reference gene primer amplification. Sequencing was performed with immunoSEQ multiplex PCR; in TCRdb, only in-frame clones are kept and a portion is missing. D and trimming were read from the DNA, whereas the V and J calls and clone size are those reported in that table. Among under 80,000 clones, roughly 90% were seen once, and the ten largest hold approximately 15%.

The source of this sequence is a man older than 75 in a cohort sampled during active COVID-19. The chain is built from TRBV3-1 (or the pseudogene TRBV3-2) and TRBJ2-3; 8 positions match TRBD2. The sequencing sample was made of peripheral blood. The CDR3: CASSQGGGITDTQYF. CDR3 DNA sequence: TGTGCCAGCAGCCAAGGCGGGGGGATCACAGATACGCAGTATTTT.